The 27 T cell receptor beta chains below come from one sample, sequenced in a study of cytomegalovirus exposure and HLA in healthy donors. The PCR was carried out with 60 Vbeta primers and 13 Jbeta primers. Method: immunoSEQ multiplex PCR; TCRdb's copy keeps in-frame clones and lacks some. This sample yields roughly 140,000 clones, of which over 8% are seen a single time; 1.5% to 2% belongs to the top ten. Sequencing was performed on PBMCs. The receptors stem from a male donor in good health and CMV-seronegative.

This clone turned up a few times. The rearrangement links TRBV28 to TRBJ2-7; D is unresolved. The length of the CDR3 is 12 residues. V lost 5 bases to trimming and J lost 2 bases, with 7 bases between them. CDR1 and CDR2 (germline): MDHEN, SYDVKM. The CDR3 spells CASSEVTYEQYF. In DNA form, the CDR3 reads TGTGCCAGCAGTGAGGTTACCTACGAGCAGTACTTC.

The V call is TRBV6-6, the J call TRBJ2-5; 7 bases map to TRBD1. This CDR3 spans 15 amino acids. The V segment lost 4 bases and the J segment 1 base; nucleotides outside the gene matches: 6. Germline assignment: CDR1 MNHNY and CDR2 SVGAGI (reference sequence). The chain's CDR3 is CASSSTRQGQETQYF. The CDR3 DNA is TGTGCCAGCAGTTCGACAAGACAGGGCCAAGAGACCCAGTACTTC.

This clone was seen a handful of times. This rearrangement joins TRBV5-1 to TRBJ1-2, with D hard to call. The V end lost 4 bases, the J end lost 4 bases, and 11 bases lay between the germline ends. The germline gives CDR1 SGHRS, CDR2 YFSETQ. CDR3 size: 13 residues. The CDR3 nucleotides are TGCGCCAGCAGCCCTCCGAACTTCTATGGCTACACCTTC. It is translated as CASSPPNFYGYTF.

This clone was seen more than once but under ten times. The chain combines TRBV5-1 with TRBJ2-7, with a possible D match to TRBD1 (5 bases). CDR3 length: 14 residues. Germline CDR1 reads SGHRS; CDR2 reads YFSETQ. V was clipped by 5 bases and J by 3 bases, with 15 bases between them. The DNA for the CDR3 is TGCGCCAGCAGGGCGGCGACAGCGAACTACGAGCAGTACTTC. Residues: CASRAATANYEQYF. Together with reference TRBV5-1 and TRBJ2-7, the CDR3 gives the full variable domain: KAGVTQTPRYLIKTRGQQVTLSCSPISGHRSVSWYQQTPGQGLQFLFEYFSETQRNKGNFPGRFSGRQFSNSRSEMNVSTLELGDSALYLCASRAATANYEQYFGPGTRLTVT.

This clone was seen a handful of times. The chain joins TRBV6-1 to TRBJ2-7; 7 nucleotides agree with TRBD2. The CDR3 extends over 16 amino acids. The junction had 12 bases not matched to a gene; V was cut back by 3 bases and J by 4 bases. CDR1 and CDR2 from the germline V gene are MNHNS and SASEGT. CDR3 loop: CASSDAGTIVNYEQYF. The CDR3 DNA follows: TGTGCCAGCAGTGATGCCGGGACTATCGTAAATTACGAGCAGTACTTC.

This clone appeared a few times. V gene TRBV6-1 combines with J gene TRBJ1-2, with D maybe TRBD1 (6 bases). Germline V gives CDR1 MNHNS, CDR2 SASEGT. CDR3 length: 15 residues. V shed 6 bases and J shed 4 bases, with 18 bases lying between them. The CDR3 region is CASSALQDSSYGYTF. The CDR3 nucleotides read TGTGCCAGCAGCGCACTTCAGGACAGTTCCTATGGCTACACCTTC.

The chain carries TRBV29-1 and TRBJ2-3; D possibly corresponds to TRBD1 (5 bases). V was trimmed by 0 bases and J by 7 bases, leaving 14 bases between them. This CDR3 has 14 residues. In germline, CDR1 is SQVTM, CDR2 ANQGSEA. The CDR3 nucleotides read TGCAGCGTTGAAGATGCTAGGACACGAAATACGCAGTATTTT. Its protein is CSVEDARTRNTQYF.

The gene calls are TRBV4-3 and TRBJ1-1; D may be TRBD1 (6 bases). This CDR3 has 17 residues. Trimming took off 4 bases at V and 4 bases at J, with 22 bases between the two ends. The germline V gene encodes CDR1 LGHNA and CDR2 YSLEER. DNA of the CDR3: TGCGCCAGCAGCCCAAGACGATGGGGGGGGGCGCCCACTGAAGCTTTCTTT. Translated, it gives CASSPRRWGGAPTEAFF.

This chain links TRBV10-1 with TRBJ1-2; 7 positions match TRBD1. Germline V gene lookup returns CDR1 WNHNN and CDR2 SYGVQD (reference sequence). CDR3 size: 14 residues. Germline trimming cut 11 bases from V and 4 bases from J; bases unmatched to any gene: 13. The CDR3 spells CAGQDRLRGYGYTF. The CDR3 bases are TGCGCCGGACAGGACAGACTCCGTGGCTATGGCTACACCTTC.

The genes are TRBV30 and TRBJ2-2; 15 positions match TRBD2. Germline V lookup: CDR1 GTSNPN, CDR2 SVGIG (reference sequence). The trim removed 5 bases at V and 9 bases at J, leaving 16 bases unmatched. The length of the CDR3 is 18 residues. The DNA of the CDR3 is TGTGCCTGGGTACAGGGGACTAGCGGGAGGCCCGCCGGAAGGGAGCTGTTTTTT. It yields the protein CAWVQGTSGRPAGRELFF.

This clone was recorded a few times. The chain employs TRBV4-3 and TRBJ1-3; 7 bases line up with TRBD1. CDR3 length: 14 amino acids. V dropped 6 bases and J dropped 5; count of bases not matched to a gene: 7. From germline, CDR1 is LGHNA and CDR2 YSLEER. The CDR3 DNA is TGCGCCAGCAGTAGAGGGACAGAACGAAACACCATATATTTT. It codes for CASSRGTERNTIYF.

This clone occurred a few times. This sequence joins TRBV27 and TRBJ2-7; TRBD1 might be the D (5 bases). The CDR3 spans 13 residues. The V end lost 6 bases, the J end lost 4 bases, and 13 bases lay between the germline ends. Looked up from germline, CDR1 is MNHEY and CDR2 is SMNVEV (reference sequence). The CDR3 DNA sequence: TGTGCCAGCAGGAACAGGATGAAATACGAGCAGTACTTC. Translating gives CASRNRMKYEQYF.

The CDR3 DNA follows: TGTGCCAGCACTGAGGCTCGGAGCACTGAAGCTTTCTTT. Protein: CASTEARSTEAFF. The rearrangement joins TRBV6-1 to TRBJ1-1; D ambiguous. Germline V CDR1 and CDR2: MNHNS, SASEGT. The CDR3 contains 13 residues. V lost 7 bases and J 4 bases, leaving 13 bases between the germline ends.

This clone was counted a few times. The chain is built from TRBV28 and TRBJ1-2, with 12 bases matching TRBD1. Germline CDR1 reads MDHEN; CDR2 reads SYDVKM. Trimming at V came to 5 bases and at J to 0 bases, leaving 7 bases not matched to a gene. CDR3 size: 17 residues. The CDR3 region is CASSPPGQGAANYGYTF. The CDR3 DNA sequence: TGTGCCAGCAGTCCCCCGGGACAGGGGGCTGCTAACTATGGCTACACCTTC.

This chain uses TRBV13 with TRBJ2-7, with 8 nucleotides matching TRBD2. The trim removed 3 bases at V and 6 bases at J, leaving 10 bases unmatched. The CDR3 contains 15 residues. Germline V gives CDR1 PRHDT, CDR2 FYEKMQ (reference sequence). The DNA for the CDR3 is TGTGCCAGCAGCTTCACGGCGAGAGCGGGAGCCGAGCAGTACTTC. It encodes CASSFTARAGAEQYF. Using reference TRBV13 and TRBJ2-7 for the parts outside the CDR3, the full variable domain is AAGVIQSPRHLIKEKRETATLKCYPIPRHDTVYWYQQGPGQDPQFLISFYEKMQSDKGSIPDRFSAQQFSDYHSELNMSSLELGDSALYFCASSFTARAGAEQYFGPGTRLTVT.

The genes are TRBV5-1 and TRBJ2-7; 10 bases are shared with TRBD1. Germline trimming cut 2 bases from V and 1 base from J; bases unmatched to any gene: 21. Germline V gene data show CDR1 as SGHRS and CDR2 as YFSETQ. The CDR3 runs 21 residues. CDR3: CASSFGSWVDRRDRGSYEQYF. CDR3 nucleotide sequence: TGCGCCAGCAGCTTCGGGTCCTGGGTCGACCGACGGGACAGGGGATCCTACGAGCAGTACTTC.

V gene TRBV7-2 combines with J gene TRBJ1-4; 9 bases are a match to TRBD1. The CDR3 totals 15 residues. After removal of 5 bases from V and 9 bases from J, the junction contained 10 bases not matched to a gene. Germline CDR1 SGHTA, CDR2 FQGNSA. CDR3 coding DNA: TGTGCCAGCAGCCCTCAGACAGGGGGAAGCCAAAAACTGTTTTTT. It yields the protein CASSPQTGGSQKLFF.

In this sample, this clone turned up a few times. The chain has TRBV2 and TRBJ1-1, with a possible D match to TRBD1 (6 bases). V lost 9 bases and J lost 11, with 22 bases in between. The CDR3 is 13 amino acids. Germline lookup yields CDR1 SNHLY and CDR2 FYNNEI. The CDR3 coding sequence is TGTGCCAGTGGGGTTAAGACAGGACGAGGGGCTTTCTTT. Translated: CASGVKTGRGAFF.

This clone was picked up a small number of times. This chain connects TRBV7-9 to TRBJ2-2; no clear D gene. The CDR3 has 12 amino acids. CDR1 is SEHNR, CDR2 FQNEAQ, per germline (reference sequence). Trimming removed 1 base at V and 11 bases at J, with 8 bases between. DNA for the CDR3: TGTGCCAGCAGCTTAGGAACAATTGAGCTGTTTTTT. This sequence encodes CASSLGTIELFF.

This clone was seen a few times. This sequence joins TRBV29-1 and TRBJ2-5; D uncertain. V lost 2 bases, J lost 2 bases, and 3 bases lay in between. From germline, CDR1 is SQVTM and CDR2 ANQGSEA. This CDR3 contains 11 residues. The CDR3 loop is CSVEQQETQYF. The CDR3, as DNA: TGCAGCGTTGAACAGCAAGAGACCCAGTACTTC. Together with reference TRBV29-1 and TRBJ2-5, the CDR3 gives the full variable domain: SAVISQKPSRDICQRGTSLTIQCQVDSQVTMMFWYRQQPGQSLTLIATANQGSEATYESGFVIDKFPISRPNLTFSTLTVSNMSPEDSSIYLCSVEQQETQYFGPGTRLLVL.

The CDR3 reads CEWRPAEAFF. In nucleotides, the CDR3 is TGTGAATGGAGGCCGGCTGAAGCTTTCTTT. V is TRBV30 and J is TRBJ1-1, with D unresolved. Germline assignment: CDR1 GTSNPN and CDR2 SVGIG (reference sequence). The CDR3 consists of 10 residues. Full variable domain (rest looked up from reference TRBV30 and TRBJ1-1): SQTIHQWPATLVQPVGSPLSLECTVEGTSNPNLYWYRQAAGRGLQLLFYSVGIGQISSEVPQNLSASRPQDRQFILSSKKLLLSDSGFYLCEWRPAEAFFGQGTRLTVV.

J is TRBJ2-7 and V is TRBV4-1, with 8 bases matching TRBD2. J lost 1 base, V lost 6 bases, and 5 bases had no gene match. Germline CDR1 reads MGHRA; CDR2 reads YSYEKL. There are 14 residues in the CDR3. The CDR3 nucleotides read TGCGCCAGCAGTCTAGCGGGCCGTTCCTACGAGCAGTACTTC. Translated: CASSLAGRSYEQYF.

The chain joins TRBV4-1 to TRBJ1-2; weak D call: TRBD1 (6 bases). Per germline, CDR1 MGHRA and CDR2 YSYEKL. The CDR3 covers 14 residues. The germline V and J ends were trimmed by 3 bases and 8 bases, with 16 bases remaining between them. The CDR3 loop reads CASSQQGIVRGYTF. CDR3 nucleotides: TGCGCCAGCAGCCAGCAGGGGATAGTGAGAGGCTACACCTTC.

This clone appeared a few times. This rearrangement joins TRBV4-3 to TRBJ2-1; D is possibly TRBD1 (6 bases). Looked up from germline, CDR1 is LGHNA and CDR2 is YSLEER. Trimming left V 0 bases short and J 7 bases short, with 19 bases between. This CDR3 contains 17 residues. CDR3 sequence reads: CASSQEPPTGPNNEQFF. The DNA for the CDR3 is TGCGCCAGCAGCCAAGAACCTCCGACAGGTCCTAATAATGAGCAGTTCTTC.

The rearrangement uses TRBV7-2 and TRBJ2-1, with 7 nucleotides matching TRBD2. The germline CDR1 and CDR2 sequences are SGHTA and FQGNSA. The CDR3 loop spans 15 amino acids. V lost 5 bases and J lost 0; bases outside the gene matches: 4. CDR3 DNA: TGTGCCAGCAGCCTTAGCGGGCTCTCCTACAATGAGCAGTTCTTC. It encodes CASSLSGLSYNEQFF.

This clone was detected a few times. This chain uses TRBV5-6 with TRBJ2-1; TRBD2 aligns across 11 bases. Unmatched junction bases numbered 11, after V lost 8 bases and J lost 1 base. The CDR3 is 17 residues long. Germline loops: CDR1 SGHDT, CDR2 YYEEEE. The CDR3 DNA sequence: TGTGCCAGTTCATCGCTAGCGGGAGGATATTCCTACAATGAGCAGTTCTTC. This encodes CASSSLAGGYSYNEQFF.

The chain is built from TRBV4-3 and TRBJ1-6; D unclear. V was shortened by 0 bases and J by 7 bases, with 7 bases between the two germline ends. Germline assignment: CDR1 LGHNA and CDR2 YSLEER. The CDR3 spans 14 residues. CDR3 amino acids: CASSQEVQNSPLHF. The CDR3 bases are TGCGCCAGCAGCCAAGAAGTTCAGAATTCACCCCTCCACTTT.